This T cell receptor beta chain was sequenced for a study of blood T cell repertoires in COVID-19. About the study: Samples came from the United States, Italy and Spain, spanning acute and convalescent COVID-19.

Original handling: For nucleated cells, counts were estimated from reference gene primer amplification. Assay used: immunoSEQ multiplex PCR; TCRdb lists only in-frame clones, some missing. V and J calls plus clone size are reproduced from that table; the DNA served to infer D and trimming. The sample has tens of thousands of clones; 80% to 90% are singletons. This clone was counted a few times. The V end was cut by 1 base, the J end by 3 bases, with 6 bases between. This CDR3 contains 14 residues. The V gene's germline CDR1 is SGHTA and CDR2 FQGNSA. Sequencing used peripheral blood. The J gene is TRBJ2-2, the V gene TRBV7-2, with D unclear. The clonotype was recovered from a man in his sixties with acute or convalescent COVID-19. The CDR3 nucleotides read TGTGCCAGCAGCTTAGGCGGAGACACCGGGGAGCTGTTTTTT. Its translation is CASSLGGDTGELFF.